These T cell receptor beta chains were read from a single sample in a study of siplizumab effects on memory and regulatory T cells. These TCRs' antigens remain unknown. Produced via immunoSEQ multiplex PCR; TCRdb's table is partial and in-frame only. The data contain 15,000 to 20,000 clones, around 43% of them singletons. Sequencing was done on a sample of CFSE-low (dividing) CD4+ T cells sorted from an allogeneic mixed lymphocyte reaction. The receptor set was obtained from a human donor in good health; the cells came from an allogeneic mixed lymphocyte reaction. Some clones in this sample may be carry-over from other donors' samples. Each CDR3 is given with its conserved first and last residue. The D gene is left open where the match is weak. Clone sizes are given selectively: once, few, many, or a class where the clone is expanded.

>-|-|TRBJ2-5|TRBV7-2
CASSLVGPVQYF
TGTGCCAGCAGCTTAGTAGGGCCGGTTCAGTACTTC
>-|-|TRBJ2-1|TRBV7-9
CASSLRAGTYNEQFF
TGTGCCAGCAGCTTACGGGCGGGAACCTACAATGAGCAGTTCTTC
>-|TRBD2|TRBJ2-3|TRBV5-4
CASSPGLAGVEVFTQYF
TGTGCCAGCAGCCCCGGACTAGCGGGAGTTGAGGTCTTTACGCAGTATTTT
>-|-|TRBJ2-5|TRBV18
CASSPQGYQETQYF
TGTGCCAGCTCACCTCAGGGGTACCAAGAGACCCAGTACTTC
>-|TRBD1|TRBJ1-6|TRBV6-5
CASTGESYNSPLHF
TGTGCCAGTACAGGGGAATCCTATAATTCACCCCTCCACTTT
>-|-|TRBJ2-7|TRBV27
CASSLTGPNYEQYF
TGTGCCAGCAGTTTAACAGGGCCAAACTACGAGCAGTACTTC
>medium-sized|TRBD1|TRBJ2-7|TRBV18
CASSPAGQALGEQYF
TGTGCCAGCTCACCAGCGGGACAGGCACTCGGGGAGCAGTACTTC
>-|-|TRBJ2-7|TRBV6-5
CASGTRYSTAYEQYF
TGTGCCAGCGGGACGAGGTATTCCACGGCCTACGAGCAGTACTTC
>-|-|TRBJ2-7|TRBV10-3
CAISALASAEQYF
TGTGCCATCAGTGCACTAGCCTCAGCCGAGCAGTACTTC
>-|TRBD1|TRBJ2-3|TRBV6-5
CASFQGVRTDTQYF
TGTGCCAGCTTTCAGGGGGTTCGTACAGATACGCAGTATTTT
>-|TRBD1|TRBJ2-7|TRBV6-5
CASSYSGTGGPYEQYF
TGTGCCAGCAGTTACAGCGGGACAGGGGGCCCCTACGAGCAGTACTTC
>-|TRBD2|TRBJ2-7|TRBV7-2
CASSTSGSTYEQYF
TGTGCCAGCAGCACCAGCGGGAGTACCTACGAGCAGTACTTC
>few|TRBD1|TRBJ1-1|TRBV7-9
CASSLEAGGEEAFF
TGTGCCAGCAGCTTAGAGGCAGGGGGTGAGGAGGCTTTCTTT
>-|TRBD1|TRBJ2-3|TRBV29-1
CSVTDRVEVVWDTQYF
TGCAGCGTGACGGACAGGGTAGAGGTAGTATGGGATACGCAGTATTTT
>medium-sized|-|TRBJ1-2|TRBV30
CAWSSAAVSWGYTF
TGTGCCTGGAGCTCGGCCGCCGTCTCTTGGGGCTACACCTTC
>few|TRBD2|TRBJ2-3|TRBV18
CASSQTLAGVTDTQYF
TGTGCCAGCTCACAGACTCTAGCGGGGGTCACAGATACGCAGTATTTT
>-|-|TRBJ1-2|TRBV7-3
CASSLFGSYGYTF
TGTGCCAGCAGCTTATTCGGGAGCTATGGCTACACCTTC
>once|TRBD2|TRBJ2-1|TRBV5-1
CASSTGTSGRTNNEQFF
TGCGCCAGCAGCACGGGGACTAGCGGGCGCACGAACAATGAGCAGTTCTTC
>few|-|TRBJ1-1|TRBV6-6
CASSYQTENTEAFF
TGTGCCAGCAGTTACCAGACAGAGAACACTGAAGCTTTCTTT
>few|-|TRBJ2-5|TRBV7-8
CASSFSHQETQYF
TGTGCCAGCAGCTTTAGCCACCAAGAGACCCAGTACTTC
>-|-|TRBJ2-4|TRBV19
CASSPWADIQYF
TGTGCCAGTAGTCCCTGGGCGGACATTCAGTACTTC
>-|-|TRBJ1-4|TRBV6-5
CASSYGQATNEKLFF
TGTGCCAGCAGTTACGGACAAGCAACTAATGAAAAACTGTTTTTT
>-|-|TRBJ1-2|TRBV2
CASTLHGSYGYTF
TGTGCCAGCACCCTACATGGAAGCTATGGCTACACCTTC
>-|-|TRBJ1-1|TRBV7-9
CASSLFQGGEAFF
TGTGCCAGCAGCTTATTCCAGGGAGGTGAAGCTTTCTTT
>few|TRBD1|TRBJ1-1|TRBV6-5
CASRGQGGEAFF
TGTGCCAGCAGGGGGCAGGGGGGTGAAGCTTTCTTT
>-|TRBD2|TRBJ2-2|TRBV27
CASTPGESGGTGELFF
TGTGCCAGCACCCCCGGAGAAAGCGGGGGCACCGGGGAGCTGTTTTTT
>medium-sized|-|TRBJ2-7|TRBV6-5
CASSESGRGYEQYF
TGTGCCAGCTCCGAATCGGGTCGGGGTTACGAGCAGTACTTC
>-|TRBD1|TRBJ2-1|TRBV6-1
CASSLTGFGYNEQFF
TGTGCCAGCAGTCTGACAGGGTTCGGCTACAATGAGCAGTTCTTC
>-|-|TRBJ2-2|TRBV5-5
CASSLWSRLGGELFF
TGTGCCAGCAGCTTGTGGTCAAGGCTCGGCGGGGAGCTGTTTTTT
>-|-|TRBJ1-2|TRBV11-1
CASSWDLTNYGYTF
TGTGCCAGCAGCTGGGACCTAACCAACTATGGCTACACCTTC
>-|TRBD1|TRBJ2-5|TRBV10-2
CASSGAGTGRRETQYF
TGCGCCAGCAGTGGTGCCGGGACAGGTAGACGGGAGACCCAGTACTTC
>-|-|TRBJ1-1|TRBV27
CASSLFRNTEAFF
TGTGCCAGCAGTTTATTCAGGAACACTGAAGCTTTCTTT
>-|TRBD1|TRBJ2-7|TRBV7-9
CASSLLGQGASEQYF
TGTGCCAGCAGCTTACTCGGACAGGGGGCGTCTGAGCAGTACTTC
>-|-|TRBJ2-3|TRBV10-3
CAISLGVGSTDTQYF
TGTGCCATCAGCCTGGGGGTGGGAAGCACAGATACGCAGTATTTT
>few|-|TRBJ2-5|TRBV18
CASSPPIQTQYF
TGTGCCAGCTCACCACCTATACAAACCCAGTACTTC
>medium-sized|-|TRBJ1-3|TRBV7-8
CASSFSGGNIGNTIYF
TGTGCCAGCAGCTTTAGTGGAGGCAACATTGGAAACACCATATATTTT
>-|-|TRBJ1-2|TRBV6-5
CAVRSVGGGSGYTF
TGTGCCGTGAGATCAGTGGGGGGGGGCAGTGGCTACACCTTC
>-|TRBD2|TRBJ2-3|TRBV29-1
CSVETSGRIDTQYF
TGCAGCGTTGAAACTAGCGGGAGAATAGATACGCAGTATTTT
>many|TRBD1|TRBJ1-1|TRBV23-1
CASSQRDRGQTEAFF
TGCGCCAGCAGTCAAAGAGACAGGGGGCAGACTGAAGCTTTCTTT
>-|-|TRBJ1-5|TRBV6-6
CASSVGSVGNQPQHF
TGTGCCAGCAGCGTTGGGAGCGTGGGCAATCAGCCCCAGCATTTT
>-|TRBD1|TRBJ1-1|TRBV2
CAIPRWQGDLMNTEAFF
TGTGCCATCCCCCGATGGCAGGGGGATCTCATGAACACTGAAGCTTTCTTT
>-|TRBD1|TRBJ1-2|TRBV18
CASSLLTGGAGYTF
TGTGCCAGCTCACTATTGACAGGGGGCGCTGGCTACACCTTC
>-|TRBD1|TRBJ2-7|TRBV5-1
CASSNGQGYEQYF
TGCGCCAGCAGCAACGGACAGGGCTACGAGCAGTACTTC
>-|-|TRBJ1-2|TRBV10-2
CASSWGETNYGYTF
TGCGCCAGCAGCTGGGGCGAAACTAACTATGGCTACACCTTC
>-|-|TRBJ1-2|TRBV19
CASSWTVLNGYTF
TGTGCCAGTAGTTGGACGGTTTTAAATGGCTACACCTTC
>-|TRBD1|TRBJ1-6|TRBV18
CASSPQGQGGNSPLHF
TGTGCCAGCTCACCACAGGGACAGGGAGGCAATTCACCCCTCCACTTT
>medium-sized|-|TRBJ2-1|TRBV7-6
CASSFRGREQFF
TGTGCCAGCAGCTTCAGAGGTCGTGAGCAGTTCTTC
>-|-|TRBJ1-5|TRBV15
CATSGFNQPQHF
TGTGCCACCAGCGGGTTCAATCAGCCCCAGCATTTT
>few|TRBD2|TRBJ2-3|TRBV5-1
CASSSMGLAGGGDTQYF
TGCGCCAGCAGCTCAATGGGACTAGCGGGGGGAGGAGATACGCAGTATTTT
>medium-sized|-|TRBJ1-2|TRBV4-1
CASSLRNRDPANYGYTF
TGCGCCAGCAGCCTCCGGAACCGGGACCCAGCTAACTATGGCTACACCTTC
>-|-|TRBJ1-6|TRBV6-5
CASSYHRDRQNSPLHF
TGTGCCAGCAGTTACCACAGGGACCGTCAAAATTCACCCCTCCACTTT
>few|-|TRBJ2-4|TRBV27
CASSLSSLPAKNIQYF
TGTGCCAGCAGTTTATCGAGTCTCCCAGCCAAAAACATTCAGTACTTC
>-|-|TRBJ1-5|TRBV6-4
CASRPEHLVGAQHF
TGTGCCAGCAGACCGGAGCATCTCGTAGGGGCCCAGCATTTT
>-|-|TRBJ1-3|TRBV6-6
CASSYGSYSGNTIYF
TGTGCCAGCAGTTACGGCAGTTACTCTGGAAACACCATATATTTT
>hyperexpanded|-|TRBJ2-7|TRBV7-9
CASSFGYGEQYF
TGTGCCAGCAGCTTTGGTTACGGGGAGCAGTACTTC
>-|TRBD1|TRBJ1-2|TRBV6-5
CASSYMDRGIYTF
TGTGCCAGCAGTTATATGGACAGGGGAATCTACACCTTC
>-|TRBD2|TRBJ2-7|TRBV7-9
CASSLAASASGVGFEQYF
TGTGCCAGCAGCTTAGCCGCTTCGGCTAGCGGGGTTGGGTTTGAGCAGTACTTC
>few|-|TRBJ2-7|TRBV9
CASSRRDGSYEQYF
TGTGCCAGCAGCCGCCGGGACGGCTCCTACGAGCAGTACTTC
>-|-|TRBJ2-1|TRBV19
CASSIRGRGGWGLYNEQFF
TGTGCCAGTAGTATTAGGGGTCGTGGCGGGTGGGGGCTTTACAATGAGCAGTTCTTC
>-|TRBD1|TRBJ2-7|TRBV6-6
CASSSRDSPYEQYF
TGTGCCAGCAGTAGCCGGGACAGTCCCTACGAGCAGTACTTC